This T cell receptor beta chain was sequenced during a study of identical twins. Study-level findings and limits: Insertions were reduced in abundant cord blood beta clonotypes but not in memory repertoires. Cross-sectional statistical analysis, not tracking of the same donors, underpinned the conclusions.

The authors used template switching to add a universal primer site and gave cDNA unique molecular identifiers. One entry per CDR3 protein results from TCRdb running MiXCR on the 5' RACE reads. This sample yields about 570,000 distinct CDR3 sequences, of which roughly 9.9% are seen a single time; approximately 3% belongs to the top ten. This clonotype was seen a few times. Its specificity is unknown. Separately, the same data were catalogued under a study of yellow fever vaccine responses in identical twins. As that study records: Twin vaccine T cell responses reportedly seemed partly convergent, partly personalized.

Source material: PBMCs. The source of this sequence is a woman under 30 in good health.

This chain's CDR3 is CASSQEWGLSTGYTF. In DNA, the CDR3 is TGTGCCAGCAGCCAAGAGTGGGGGCTCTCGACTGGCTACACCTTC. The V gene is TRBV14, the J gene TRBJ1-2; possibly TRBD1 for D (6 bases). The CDR3 runs 15 residues. The V gene lost 0 bases and the J gene lost 7 bases, with 15 bases spanning the gap. Looked up from germline, CDR1 is SGHDN and CDR2 is FVKESK.